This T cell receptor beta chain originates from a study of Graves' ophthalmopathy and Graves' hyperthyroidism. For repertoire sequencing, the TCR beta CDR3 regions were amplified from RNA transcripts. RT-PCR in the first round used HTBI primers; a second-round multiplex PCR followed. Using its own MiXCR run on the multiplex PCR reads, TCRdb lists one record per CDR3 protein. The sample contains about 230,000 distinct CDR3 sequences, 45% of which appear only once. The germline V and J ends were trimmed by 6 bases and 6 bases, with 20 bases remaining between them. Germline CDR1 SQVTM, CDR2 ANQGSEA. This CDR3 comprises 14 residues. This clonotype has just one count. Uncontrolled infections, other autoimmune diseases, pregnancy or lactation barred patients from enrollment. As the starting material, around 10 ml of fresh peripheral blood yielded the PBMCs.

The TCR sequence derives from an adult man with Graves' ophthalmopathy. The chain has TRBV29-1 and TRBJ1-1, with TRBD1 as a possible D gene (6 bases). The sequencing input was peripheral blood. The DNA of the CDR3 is TGCAGCGTGGAGACAGGTGGGGTTGTCGCTGAAGCTTTCTTT. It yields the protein CSVETGGVVAEAFF. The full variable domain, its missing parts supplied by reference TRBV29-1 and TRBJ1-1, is SAVISQKPSRDICQRGTSLTIQCQVDSQVTMMFWYRQQPGQSLTLIATANQGSEATYESGFVIDKFPISRPNLTFSTLTVSNMSPEDSSIYLCSVETGGVVAEAFFGQGTRLTVV.